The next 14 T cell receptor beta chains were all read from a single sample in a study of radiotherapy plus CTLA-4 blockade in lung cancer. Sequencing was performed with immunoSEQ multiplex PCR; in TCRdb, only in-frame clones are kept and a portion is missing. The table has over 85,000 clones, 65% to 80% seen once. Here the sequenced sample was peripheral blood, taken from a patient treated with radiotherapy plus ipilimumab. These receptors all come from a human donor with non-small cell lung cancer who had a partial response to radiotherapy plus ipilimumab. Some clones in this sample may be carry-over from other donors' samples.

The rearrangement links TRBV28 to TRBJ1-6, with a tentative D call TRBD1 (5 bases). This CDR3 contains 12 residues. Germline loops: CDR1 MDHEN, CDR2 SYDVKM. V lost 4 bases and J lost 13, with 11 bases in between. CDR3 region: CASSSPTAPLHF. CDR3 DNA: TGTGCCAGCAGTTCCCCGACAGCCCCCCTCCACTTT.

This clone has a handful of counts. The CDR3 region is CASSPTGSGEGETQYF. The DNA for the CDR3 is TGTGCCAGCAGCCCGACGGGGTCGGGGGAAGGAGAGACCCAGTACTTC. V gene TRBV11-1 combines with J gene TRBJ2-5; a weak D match, TRBD2 (6 bases). Germline lookup yields CDR1 SGHAT and CDR2 FQDESV (reference sequence). V was pared by 5 bases and J by 4 bases, with 20 bases between. The CDR3 covers 16 residues.

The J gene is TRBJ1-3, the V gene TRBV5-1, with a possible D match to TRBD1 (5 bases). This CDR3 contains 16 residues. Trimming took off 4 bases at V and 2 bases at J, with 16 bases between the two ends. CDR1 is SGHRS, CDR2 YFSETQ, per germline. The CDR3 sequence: CASSGGGEIAGNTIYF. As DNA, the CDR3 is TGCGCCAGCAGCGGGGGAGGGGAAATTGCTGGAAACACCATATATTTT.

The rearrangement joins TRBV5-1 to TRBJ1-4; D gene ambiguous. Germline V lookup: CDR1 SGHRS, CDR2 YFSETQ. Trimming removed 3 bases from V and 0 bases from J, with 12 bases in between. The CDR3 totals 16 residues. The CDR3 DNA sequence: TGCGCCAGCAGCTGGATGAGGTCTACAACTAATGAAAAACTGTTTTTT. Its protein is CASSWMRSTTNEKLFF.

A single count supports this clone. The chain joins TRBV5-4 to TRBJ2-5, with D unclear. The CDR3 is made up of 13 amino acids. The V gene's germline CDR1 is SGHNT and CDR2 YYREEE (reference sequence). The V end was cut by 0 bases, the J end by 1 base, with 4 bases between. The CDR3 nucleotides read TGTGCCAGCAGCTTGGACAGCCAAGAGACCCAGTACTTC. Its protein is CASSLDSQETQYF. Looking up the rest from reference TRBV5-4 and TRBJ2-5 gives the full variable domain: ETGVTQSPTHLIKTRGQQVTLRCSSQSGHNTVSWYQQALGQGPQFIFQYYREEENGRGNFPPRFSGLQFPNYSSELNVNALELDDSALYLCASSLDSQETQYFGPGTRLLVL.

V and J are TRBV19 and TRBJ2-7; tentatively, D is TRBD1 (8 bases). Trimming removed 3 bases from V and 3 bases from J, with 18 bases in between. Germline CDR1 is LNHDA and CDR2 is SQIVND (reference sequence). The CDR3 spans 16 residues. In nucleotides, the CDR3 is TGTGCCAGTAGTATGCAGGGGGCGGGAGATGGCTACGAGCAGTACTTC. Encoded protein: CASSMQGAGDGYEQYF. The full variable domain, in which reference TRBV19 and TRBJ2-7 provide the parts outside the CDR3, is DGGITQSPKYLFRKEGQNVTLSCEQNLNHDAMYWYRQDPGQGLRLIYYSQIVNDFQKGDIAEGYSVSREKKESFPLTVTSAQKNPTAFYLCASSMQGAGDGYEQYFGPGTRLTVT.

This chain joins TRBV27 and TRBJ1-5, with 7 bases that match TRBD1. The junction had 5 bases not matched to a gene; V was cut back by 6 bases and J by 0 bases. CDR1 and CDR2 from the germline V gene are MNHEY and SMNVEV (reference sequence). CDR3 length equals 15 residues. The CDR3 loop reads CASSRDRNSNQPQHF. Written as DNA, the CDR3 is TGTGCCAGCAGCAGGGACAGAAATAGCAATCAGCCCCAGCATTTT.

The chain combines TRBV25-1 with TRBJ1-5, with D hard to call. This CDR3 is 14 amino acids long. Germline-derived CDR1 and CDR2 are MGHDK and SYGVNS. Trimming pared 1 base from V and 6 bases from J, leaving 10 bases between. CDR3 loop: CASSEFGEGQPQHF. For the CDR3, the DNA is TGTGCCAGCAGTGAATTCGGGGAAGGTCAGCCCCAGCATTTT.

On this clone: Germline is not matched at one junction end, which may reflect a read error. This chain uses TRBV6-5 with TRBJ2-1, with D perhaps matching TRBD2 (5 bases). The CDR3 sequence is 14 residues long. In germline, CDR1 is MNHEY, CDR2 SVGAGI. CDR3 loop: CASSYDRTYSEQFF. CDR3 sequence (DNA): TGTGCCAGCAGTTACGATAGGACTTACAGTGAGCAGTTCTTC.

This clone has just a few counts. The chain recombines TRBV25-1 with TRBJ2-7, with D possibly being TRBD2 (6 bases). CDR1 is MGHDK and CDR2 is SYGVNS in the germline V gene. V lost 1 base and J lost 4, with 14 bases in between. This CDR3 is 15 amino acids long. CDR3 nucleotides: TGTGCCAGCAGTGAATTTGGGGGGAGGATGTACGAGCAGTACTTC. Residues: CASSEFGGRMYEQYF.

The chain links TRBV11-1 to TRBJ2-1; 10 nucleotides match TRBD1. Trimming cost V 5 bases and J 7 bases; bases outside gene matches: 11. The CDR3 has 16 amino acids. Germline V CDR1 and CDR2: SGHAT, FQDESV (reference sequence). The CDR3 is CASSTTGTGVGNEQFF. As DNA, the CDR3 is TGTGCCAGCAGCACTACTGGGACAGGGGTCGGGAATGAGCAGTTCTTC.

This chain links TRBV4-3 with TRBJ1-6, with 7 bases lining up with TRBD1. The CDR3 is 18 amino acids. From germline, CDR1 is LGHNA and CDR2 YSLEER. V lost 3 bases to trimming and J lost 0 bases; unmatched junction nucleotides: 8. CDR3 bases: TGCGCCAGCAGCCAGGACAGGTTTGAGCACTCCTATAATTCACCCCTCCACTTT. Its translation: CASSQDRFEHSYNSPLHF.

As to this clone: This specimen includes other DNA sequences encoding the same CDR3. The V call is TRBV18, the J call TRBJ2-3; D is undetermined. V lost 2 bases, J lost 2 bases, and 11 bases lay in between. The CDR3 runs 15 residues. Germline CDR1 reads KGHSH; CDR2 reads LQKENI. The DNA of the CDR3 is TGTGCCAGCTCACCAAACAGTTCCGCCACAGATACGCAGTATTTT. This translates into CASSPNSSATDTQYF.

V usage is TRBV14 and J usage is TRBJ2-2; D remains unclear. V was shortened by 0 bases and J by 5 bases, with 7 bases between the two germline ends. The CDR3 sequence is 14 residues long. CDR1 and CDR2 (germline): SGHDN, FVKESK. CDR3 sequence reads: CASSQDLATGELFF. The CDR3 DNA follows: TGTGCCAGCAGCCAAGATCTGGCAACCGGGGAGCTGTTTTTT.